A selection of T cell receptor beta chains follows, all from one sample in a study of CD8 T cells in Susac syndrome. Via MiXCR, TCRdb re-called the immunoSEQ multiplex PCR reads, giving one row per CDR3 protein. The profile covers 250,000 to 300,000 distinct CDR3 sequences, with 89% appearing a single time and more than 0.15% taken by the ten largest. Sample: CD8+ T cells from PBMCs. The receptors were sampled from a human donor with multiple sclerosis. CDR3s include the opening cysteine and the closing phenylalanine or tryptophan. The D gene is left open where the match is weak.

V gene: TRBV12-3/TRBV12-4
J gene: TRBJ1-4
D gene: -
CDR3 protein: CASSFGVRGEKLFF

V gene: TRBV29-1
J gene: TRBJ2-3
D gene: TRBD1
CDR3 protein: CSVEPTRQGWGTDTQYF

V gene: TRBV7-9
J gene: TRBJ2-7
D gene: TRBD2
CDR3 protein: CASSEGLAGVLYEQYF

V gene: TRBV5-6
J gene: TRBJ2-1
D gene: TRBD2
CDR3 protein: CASSPLAGDLDEQFF

V gene: TRBV12-3/TRBV12-4
J gene: TRBJ2-3
D gene: TRBD2
CDR3 protein: CASSFRGDPADTQYF

V gene: TRBV4-3
J gene: TRBJ2-3
D gene: -
CDR3 protein: CASSPRGASGDTQYF

V gene: TRBV9
J gene: TRBJ2-1
D gene: TRBD2
CDR3 protein: CASSDLGAGGPNEQFF

V gene: TRBV7-9
J gene: TRBJ2-1
D gene: -
CDR3 protein: CASSLGTANEQFF

V gene: TRBV7-9
J gene: TRBJ2-7
D gene: TRBD1
CDR3 protein: CASSGTVSYEQYF

V gene: TRBV9
J gene: TRBJ2-3
D gene: TRBD1
CDR3 protein: CASSVPGTGEADTQYF

V gene: TRBV21-1
J gene: TRBJ2-5
D gene: -
CDR3 protein: CASSMDRGKAVETQYF

V gene: TRBV7-9
J gene: TRBJ2-3
D gene: -
CDR3 protein: CASTRYTDTQYF

V gene: TRBV14
J gene: TRBJ1-2
D gene: TRBD1
CDR3 protein: CASSQVPRDSYGYTF

V gene: TRBV20-1
J gene: TRBJ2-7
D gene: TRBD1
CDR3 protein: CSARTGDGTYEQYF

V gene: TRBV6-2/TRBV6-3
J gene: TRBJ1-4
D gene: TRBD1
CDR3 protein: CASSYSDRAGEKLFF

V gene: TRBV20-1
J gene: TRBJ2-7
D gene: -
CDR3 protein: CSAVRQAEISYEQYF

V gene: TRBV2
J gene: TRBJ2-5
D gene: -
CDR3 protein: CASFVPGLQETQYF

V gene: TRBV29-1
J gene: TRBJ2-3
D gene: TRBD2
CDR3 protein: CSVELAGLGDTQYF

V gene: TRBV20-1
J gene: TRBJ2-2
D gene: TRBD1
CDR3 protein: CSARDIAGGARNTGELFF

V gene: TRBV7-9
J gene: TRBJ2-2
D gene: TRBD2
CDR3 protein: CASSPSGGRTGELFF

V gene: TRBV12-3/TRBV12-4
J gene: TRBJ2-4
D gene: -
CDR3 protein: CASSLDRSGHQRENIQYF

V gene: TRBV10-3
J gene: TRBJ2-1
D gene: TRBD2
CDR3 protein: CAISGTSGGRDEQFF

V gene: TRBV11-2
J gene: TRBJ2-7
D gene: TRBD1
CDR3 protein: CASSSTGGTYEQYF

V gene: TRBV7-9
J gene: TRBJ2-1
D gene: -
CDR3 protein: CASSLPPGEFF

V gene: TRBV9
J gene: TRBJ2-1
D gene: TRBD2
CDR3 protein: CASSGALAGGHSF

V gene: TRBV7-9
J gene: TRBJ2-2
D gene: -
CDR3 protein: CASRPNSPKVPGGELFF

V gene: TRBV30
J gene: TRBJ2-5
D gene: -
CDR3 protein: CAWSGGGRQETQYF

V gene: TRBV20-1
J gene: TRBJ1-5
D gene: -
CDR3 protein: CSASSTGPQPQHF

V gene: TRBV4-1
J gene: TRBJ1-4
D gene: -
CDR3 protein: CASSQERTNEKLFF

V gene: TRBV28
J gene: TRBJ2-5
D gene: -
CDR3 protein: CASSPRAGTIRETQYF

V gene: TRBV28
J gene: TRBJ2-2
D gene: TRBD2
CDR3 protein: CASSPPGVYGTSGPNTGELFF

V gene: TRBV15
J gene: TRBJ2-3
D gene: -
CDR3 protein: CATSRDGDGRTDTQYF

V gene: TRBV7-9
J gene: TRBJ1-2
D gene: -
CDR3 protein: CASSFTGIKDGYTF

V gene: TRBV20-1
J gene: TRBJ2-1
D gene: -
CDR3 protein: CSARDQETGAEQFF

V gene: TRBV7-9
J gene: TRBJ2-7
D gene: -
CDR3 protein: CASSSSIRSYEQYF

V gene: TRBV30
J gene: TRBJ1-5
D gene: TRBD1
CDR3 protein: CAWSEGQGSQPQHF

V gene: TRBV27
J gene: TRBJ2-5
D gene: -
CDR3 protein: CASSLSEDQETQYF

V gene: TRBV7-2
J gene: TRBJ2-7
D gene: -
CDR3 protein: CASSLGIHEQYF

V gene: TRBV7-7
J gene: TRBJ2-5
D gene: -
CDR3 protein: CASSLGAADQETQYF

V gene: TRBV29-1
J gene: TRBJ2-7
D gene: -
CDR3 protein: CSVEELGFEQYF

V gene: TRBV11-2
J gene: TRBJ2-3
D gene: -
CDR3 protein: CASSFSSSGFADTQYF